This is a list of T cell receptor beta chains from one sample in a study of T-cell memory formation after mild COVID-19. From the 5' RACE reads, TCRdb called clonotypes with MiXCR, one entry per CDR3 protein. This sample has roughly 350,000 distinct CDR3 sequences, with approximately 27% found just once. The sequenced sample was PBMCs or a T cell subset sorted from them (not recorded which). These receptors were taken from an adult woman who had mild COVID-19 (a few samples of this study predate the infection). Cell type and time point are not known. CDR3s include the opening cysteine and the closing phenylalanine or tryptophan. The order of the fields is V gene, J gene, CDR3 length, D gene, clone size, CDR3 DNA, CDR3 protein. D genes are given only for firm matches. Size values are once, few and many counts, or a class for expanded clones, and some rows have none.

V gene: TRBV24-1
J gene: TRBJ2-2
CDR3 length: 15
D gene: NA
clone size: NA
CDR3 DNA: TGTGCCACCAGTGCCCCGGGCCACAGACCCGGGGAGCTGTTTTTT
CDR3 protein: CATSAPGHRPGELFF

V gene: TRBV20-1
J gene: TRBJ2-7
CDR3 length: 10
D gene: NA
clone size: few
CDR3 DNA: TGCAGGGCTCCAGGGAACGAGCAGTACTTC
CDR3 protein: CRAPGNEQYF

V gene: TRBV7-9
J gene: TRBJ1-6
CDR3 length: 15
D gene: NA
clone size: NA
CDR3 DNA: TGTGCCAGCAGCTTAGCCTGGACAGTTAATTCACCCCTCCACTTT
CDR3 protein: CASSLAWTVNSPLHF

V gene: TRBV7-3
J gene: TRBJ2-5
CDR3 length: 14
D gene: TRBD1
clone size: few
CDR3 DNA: TGTGCCAGCAGCCCAGGGGGACCCCAAGAGACCCAGTACTTC
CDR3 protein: CASSPGGPQETQYF

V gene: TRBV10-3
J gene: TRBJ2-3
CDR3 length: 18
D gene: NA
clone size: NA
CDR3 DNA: TGTGCCATCAGTGCGGCCTTAATACCTAGGGGGAGCACAGATACGCAGTATTTT
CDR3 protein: CAISAALIPRGSTDTQYF

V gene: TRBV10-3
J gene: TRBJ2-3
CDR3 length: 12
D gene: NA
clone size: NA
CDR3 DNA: TGTGCCATCAGGGCCCAGGCAGATACGCAGTATTTT
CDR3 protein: CAIRAQADTQYF

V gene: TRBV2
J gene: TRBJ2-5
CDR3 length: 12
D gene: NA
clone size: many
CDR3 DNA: TGTGCCAGCAGGACCTGGCAAGAGACCCAGTACTTC
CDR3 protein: CASRTWQETQYF

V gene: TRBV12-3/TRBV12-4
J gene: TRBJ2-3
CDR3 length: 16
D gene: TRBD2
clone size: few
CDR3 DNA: TGTGCCAGCAGTTCTACTAGCGGGAGGGCCAGAGATACGCAGTATTTT
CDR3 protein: CASSSTSGRARDTQYF

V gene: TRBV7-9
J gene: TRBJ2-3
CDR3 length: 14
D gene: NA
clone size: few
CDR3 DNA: TGTGCCAGCAGTCAGCGTCCTGGCACAGATACGCAGTATTTT
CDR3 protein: CASSQRPGTDTQYF

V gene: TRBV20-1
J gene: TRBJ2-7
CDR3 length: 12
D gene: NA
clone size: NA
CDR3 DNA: TGCAGTGCGCCGAAAGACACCTACGAGCAGTACTTC
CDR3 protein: CSAPKDTYEQYF

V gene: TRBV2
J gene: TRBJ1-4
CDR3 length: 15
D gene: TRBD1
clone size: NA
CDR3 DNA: TGTGCCAGCGGGGGACAGGGGATACAACCTAAAAAACTGTTTTTT
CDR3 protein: CASGGQGIQPKKLFF

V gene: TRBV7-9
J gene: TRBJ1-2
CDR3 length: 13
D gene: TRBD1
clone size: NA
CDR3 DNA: TGTGCCAGCAGCCCACGGGACAGGGACGGCTACACCTTC
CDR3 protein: CASSPRDRDGYTF

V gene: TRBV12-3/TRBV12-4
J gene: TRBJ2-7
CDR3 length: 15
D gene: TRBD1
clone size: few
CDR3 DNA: TGTGCCAGCAGTTCTGGTGGACAGGGCTACTACGAGCAGTACTTC
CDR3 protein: CASSSGGQGYYEQYF

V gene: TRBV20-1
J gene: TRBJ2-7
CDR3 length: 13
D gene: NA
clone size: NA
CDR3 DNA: TGCAGTGCGCGAAAGGCAGGAGTCTACGAGCAGTACTTC
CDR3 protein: CSARKAGVYEQYF

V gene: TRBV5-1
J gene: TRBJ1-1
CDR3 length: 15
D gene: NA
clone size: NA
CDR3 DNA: TGCGCCAGCAGCACCCTACCAGTAAGGAACACTGAAGCTTTCTTT
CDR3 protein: CASSTLPVRNTEAFF

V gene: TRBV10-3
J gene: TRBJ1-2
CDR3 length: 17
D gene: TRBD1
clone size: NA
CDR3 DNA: TGTGCCATCAGTGAGTCGACAACAGGGGAACGTAACTATGGCTACACCTTC
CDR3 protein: CAISESTTGERNYGYTF

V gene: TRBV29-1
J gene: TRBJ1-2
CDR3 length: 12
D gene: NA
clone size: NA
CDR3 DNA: TGCAGCATTTTGGACAGAGTAGGTGGCTACACCTTC
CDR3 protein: CSILDRVGGYTF

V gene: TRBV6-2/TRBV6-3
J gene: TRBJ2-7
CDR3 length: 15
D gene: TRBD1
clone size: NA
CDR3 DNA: TGTGCCAGCATTACTCCGGGACAGGGGCCCTACGAGCAGTACTTC
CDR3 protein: CASITPGQGPYEQYF

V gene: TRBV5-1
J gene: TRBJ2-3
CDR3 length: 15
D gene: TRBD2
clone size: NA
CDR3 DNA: TGCGCCAGCAGCTGGCGGGAGGTCGGCACAGATACGCAGTATTTT
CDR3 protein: CASSWREVGTDTQYF

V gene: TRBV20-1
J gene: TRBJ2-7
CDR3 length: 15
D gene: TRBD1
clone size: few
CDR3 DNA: TGCAGTGCTAGAGTGTGGGGACAGGGTGTTCCCGAGCAGTACTTC
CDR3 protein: CSARVWGQGVPEQYF

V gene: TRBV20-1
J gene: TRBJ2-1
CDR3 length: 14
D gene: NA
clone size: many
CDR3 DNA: TGCAGTGCTTCCCGGGGTAGCTCCTACAATGAGCAGTTCTTC
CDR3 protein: CSASRGSSYNEQFF

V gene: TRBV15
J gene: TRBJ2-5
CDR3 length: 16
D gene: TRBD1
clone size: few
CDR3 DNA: TGTGCCACCAGCAGAGAGTCTACAGGGGGCGGTTGGACCCAGTACTTC
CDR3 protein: CATSRESTGGGWTQYF

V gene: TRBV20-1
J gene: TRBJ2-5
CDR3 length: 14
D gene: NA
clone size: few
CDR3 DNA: TGCAGTGCGCCACGGCGGGCCAGCCAAGAGACCCAGTACTTC
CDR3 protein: CSAPRRASQETQYF

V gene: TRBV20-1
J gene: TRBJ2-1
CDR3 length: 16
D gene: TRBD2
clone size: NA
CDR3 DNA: TGCAGTGCTAGTATCGCAGCGGGAGGAACATACAATGAGCAGTTCTTC
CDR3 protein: CSASIAAGGTYNEQFF

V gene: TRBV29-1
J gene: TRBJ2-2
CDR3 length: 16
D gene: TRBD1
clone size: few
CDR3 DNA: TGCAGCGTTCGAAGAACCGGGACAGCAAACACCGGGGAGCTGTTTTTT
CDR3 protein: CSVRRTGTANTGELFF

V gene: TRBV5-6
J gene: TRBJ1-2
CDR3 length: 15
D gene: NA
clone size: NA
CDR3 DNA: TGTGCCAGCAGCTTGGCCCCTCAGGCTCGTAATGGCTACACCTTC
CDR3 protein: CASSLAPQARNGYTF

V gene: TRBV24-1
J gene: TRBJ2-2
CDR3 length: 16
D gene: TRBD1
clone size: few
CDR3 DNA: TGTGCCACCAGTGAACCCGGGACAGGGAACACCGGGGAGCTGTTTTTT
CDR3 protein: CATSEPGTGNTGELFF

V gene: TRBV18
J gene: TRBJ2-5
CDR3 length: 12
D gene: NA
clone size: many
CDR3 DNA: TGTGCCAGCTCACCAGAGGAAGAGACCCAGTACTTC
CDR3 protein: CASSPEEETQYF

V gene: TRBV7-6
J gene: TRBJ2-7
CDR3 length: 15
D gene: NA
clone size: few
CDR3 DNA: TGTGCCAGCAGCTTAGGGGATGAACTGGGGTCCGAGCAGTACTTC
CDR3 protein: CASSLGDELGSEQYF

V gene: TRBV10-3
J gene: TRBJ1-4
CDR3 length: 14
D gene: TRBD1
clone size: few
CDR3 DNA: TGTGCCATCAGTACTGACAGGGCCGGTGAAAAACTGTTTTTT
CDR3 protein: CAISTDRAGEKLFF

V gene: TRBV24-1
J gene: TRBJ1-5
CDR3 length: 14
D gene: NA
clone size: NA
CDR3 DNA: TGTGCCACCAGTCTCGGGGGGGAATATCAGCCCCAGCATTTT
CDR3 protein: CATSLGGEYQPQHF

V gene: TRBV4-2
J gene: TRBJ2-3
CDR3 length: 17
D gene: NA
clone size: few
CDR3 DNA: TGTGCCAGCACCAGGGCAGCGACCATCTCTAGCACAGATACGCAGTATTTT
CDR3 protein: CASTRAATISSTDTQYF

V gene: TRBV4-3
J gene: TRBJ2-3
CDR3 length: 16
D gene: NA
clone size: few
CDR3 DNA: TGCGCCAGCAGCCAGGATCACCCCAGGGGTACAGATACGCAGTATTTT
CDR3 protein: CASSQDHPRGTDTQYF

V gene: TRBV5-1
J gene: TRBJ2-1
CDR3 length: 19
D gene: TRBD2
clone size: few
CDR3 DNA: TGCGCCAGCAGCTTGGGTAGCGGGGGGTCCTTAAGCTCCTACAATGAGCAGTTCTTC
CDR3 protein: CASSLGSGGSLSSYNEQFF

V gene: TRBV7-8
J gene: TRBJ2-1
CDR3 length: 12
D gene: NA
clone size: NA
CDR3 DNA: TGTGCCAGCAGCCTAGACTGGAGTGAGCAGTTCTTC
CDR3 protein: CASSLDWSEQFF

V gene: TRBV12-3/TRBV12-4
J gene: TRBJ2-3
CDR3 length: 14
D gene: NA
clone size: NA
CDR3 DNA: TGTGCCAGCACCCTGGGACACCCCCCAGATACGCAGTATTTT
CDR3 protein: CASTLGHPPDTQYF

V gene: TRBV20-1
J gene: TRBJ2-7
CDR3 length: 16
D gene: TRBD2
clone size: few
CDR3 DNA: TGCAGTGCTAGATCCCCTCAGCGGGGGGCCCGTTGGGAGCAGTACTTC
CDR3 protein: CSARSPQRGARWEQYF

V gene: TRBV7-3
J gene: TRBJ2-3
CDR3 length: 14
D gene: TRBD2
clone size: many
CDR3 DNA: TGTGCCAGCAGCTTCCGGGGGGGCACAGATACGCAGTATTTT
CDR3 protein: CASSFRGGTDTQYF

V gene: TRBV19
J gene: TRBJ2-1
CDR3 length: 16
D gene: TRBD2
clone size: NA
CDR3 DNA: TGTGCCAGTAGTATAGACCTAGCGGGAGGACGGAAGAAGCAGTTCTTC
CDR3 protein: CASSIDLAGGRKKQFF

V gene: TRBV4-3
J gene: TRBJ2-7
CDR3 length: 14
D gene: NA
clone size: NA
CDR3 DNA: TGCGCCAGCAGCCAAGATAGTGGCAGCTACGAGCAGTACTTC
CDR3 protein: CASSQDSGSYEQYF

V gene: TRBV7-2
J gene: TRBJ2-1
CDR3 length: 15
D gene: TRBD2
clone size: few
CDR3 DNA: TGTGCCAGCAGCCCTAGCGGGAGGACCTACAATGAGCAGTTCTTC
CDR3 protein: CASSPSGRTYNEQFF

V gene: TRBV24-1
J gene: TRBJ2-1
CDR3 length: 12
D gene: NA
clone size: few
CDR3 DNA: TGTGCCACCAGTGAGGGGGACAATGAGCAGTTCTTC
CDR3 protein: CATSEGDNEQFF

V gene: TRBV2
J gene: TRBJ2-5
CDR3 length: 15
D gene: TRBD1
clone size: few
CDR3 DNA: TGTGCCAGCATTTTACAGGGGTCAAGCCAAGAGACCCAGTACTTC
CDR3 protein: CASILQGSSQETQYF

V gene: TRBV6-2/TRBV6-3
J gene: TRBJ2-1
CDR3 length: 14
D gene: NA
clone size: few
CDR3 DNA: TGTGCCAGCAGGCCCTTGAGCTCCTACAATGAGCAGTTCTTC
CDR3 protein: CASRPLSSYNEQFF

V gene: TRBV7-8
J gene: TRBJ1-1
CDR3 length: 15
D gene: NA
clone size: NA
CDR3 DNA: TGTGCCAGCACCGAAAAGGGAGCCCGGGGGGGCTGGGCTTTCTTT
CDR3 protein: CASTEKGARGGWAFF

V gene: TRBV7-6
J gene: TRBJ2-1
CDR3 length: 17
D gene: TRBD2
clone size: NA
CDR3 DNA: TGTGCCAGCAGCTTAGGAGGACTAGCGGGTCTGGATCATGAGCAGTTCTTC
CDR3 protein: CASSLGGLAGLDHEQFF

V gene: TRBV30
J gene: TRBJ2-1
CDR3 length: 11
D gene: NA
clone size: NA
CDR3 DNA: TGTGCCTGGGAGACAGGCAATGAGCAGTTCTTC
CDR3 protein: CAWETGNEQFF

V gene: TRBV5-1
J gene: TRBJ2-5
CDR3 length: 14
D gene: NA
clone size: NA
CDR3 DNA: TGCGCCAGCAGCTCCCCGGGATTACAAGAGACCCAGTACTTC
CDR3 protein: CASSSPGLQETQYF

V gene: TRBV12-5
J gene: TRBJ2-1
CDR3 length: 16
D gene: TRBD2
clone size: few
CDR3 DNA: TGTGCTAGTGGCGTGCGGGATGTGCGGGAGACGCATGAGCAGTTCTTC
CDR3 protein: CASGVRDVRETHEQFF

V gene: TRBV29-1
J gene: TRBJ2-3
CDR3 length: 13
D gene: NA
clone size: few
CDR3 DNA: TGCAGCGTTGCAGGCAGAAGCACAGATACGCAGTATTTT
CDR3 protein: CSVAGRSTDTQYF